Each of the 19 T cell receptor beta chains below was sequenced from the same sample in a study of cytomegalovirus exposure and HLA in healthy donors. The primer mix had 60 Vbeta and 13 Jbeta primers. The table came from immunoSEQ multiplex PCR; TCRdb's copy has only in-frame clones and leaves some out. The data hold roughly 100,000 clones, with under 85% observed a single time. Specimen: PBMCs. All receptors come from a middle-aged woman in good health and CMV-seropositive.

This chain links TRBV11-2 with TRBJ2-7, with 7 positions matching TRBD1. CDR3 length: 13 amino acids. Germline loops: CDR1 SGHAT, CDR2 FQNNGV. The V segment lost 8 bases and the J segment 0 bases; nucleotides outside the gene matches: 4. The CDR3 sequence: CASGRGSSYEQYF. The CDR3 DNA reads TGTGCCAGCGGCAGGGGGAGCTCCTACGAGCAGTACTTC.

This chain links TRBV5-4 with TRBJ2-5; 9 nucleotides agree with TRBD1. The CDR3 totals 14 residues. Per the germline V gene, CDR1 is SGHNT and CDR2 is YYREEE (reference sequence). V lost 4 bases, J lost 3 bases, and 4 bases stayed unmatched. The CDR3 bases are TGTGCCAGCAGCGACGGGACAGGGAAAGAGACCCAGTACTTC. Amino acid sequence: CASSDGTGKETQYF.

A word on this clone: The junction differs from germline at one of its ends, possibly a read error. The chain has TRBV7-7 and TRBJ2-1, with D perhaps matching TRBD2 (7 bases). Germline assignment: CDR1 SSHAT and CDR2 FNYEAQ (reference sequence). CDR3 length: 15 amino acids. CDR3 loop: CASSPQRDTYNEQFF. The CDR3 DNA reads TGTGCTAGCAGCCCCCAGCGGGACACCTACAATGAGCAGTTCTTC. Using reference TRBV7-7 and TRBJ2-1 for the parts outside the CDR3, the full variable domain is GAGVSQSPRYKVTKRGQDVTLRCDPISSHATLYWYQQALGQGPEFLTYFNYEAQPDKSGLPSDRFSAERPEGSISTLTIQRTEQRDSAMYRCASSPQRDTYNEQFFGPGTRLTVL.

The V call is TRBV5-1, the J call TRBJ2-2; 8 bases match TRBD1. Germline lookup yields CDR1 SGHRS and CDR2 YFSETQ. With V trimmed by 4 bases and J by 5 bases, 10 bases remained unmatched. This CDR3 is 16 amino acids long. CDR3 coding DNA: TGCGCCAGCAGCGATCAGGGGGCTCGGGTTACCGGGGAGCTGTTTTTT. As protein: CASSDQGARVTGELFF.

The DNA for the CDR3 is TGTGCCAGCAGTTTGCGGGGCTTCTATGGCTACACCTTC. Residues: CASSLRGFYGYTF. V is TRBV28 and J is TRBJ1-2; D is perhaps TRBD1 (5 bases). The germline V gene has CDR1 MDHEN and CDR2 SYDVKM. CDR3 length: 13 residues. V lost 3 bases to trimming and J lost 4 bases, with 9 bases between them.

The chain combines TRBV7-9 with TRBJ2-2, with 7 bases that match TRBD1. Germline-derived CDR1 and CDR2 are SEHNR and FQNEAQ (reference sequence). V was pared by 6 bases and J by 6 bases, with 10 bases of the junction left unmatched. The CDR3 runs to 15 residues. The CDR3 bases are TGTGCCAGCAGGGACAGGTTTTGGGGTCCCGGGGAGCTGTTTTTT. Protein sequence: CASRDRFWGPGELFF.

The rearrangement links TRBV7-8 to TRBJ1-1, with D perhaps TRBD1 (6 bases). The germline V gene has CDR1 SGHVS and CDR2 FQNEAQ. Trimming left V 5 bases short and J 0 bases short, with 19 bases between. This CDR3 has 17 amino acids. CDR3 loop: CASSHGRGGLMNTEAFF. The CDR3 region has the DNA TGTGCCAGCAGCCACGGTAGGGGGGGCCTCATGAACACTGAAGCTTTCTTT.

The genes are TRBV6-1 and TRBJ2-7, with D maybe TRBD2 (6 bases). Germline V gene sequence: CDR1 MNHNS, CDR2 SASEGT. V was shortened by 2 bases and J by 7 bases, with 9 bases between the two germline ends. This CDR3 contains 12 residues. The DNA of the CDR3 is TGTGCCAGCAGTGAATGGGGGGAAGAGCAGTACTTC. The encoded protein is CASSEWGEEQYF.

The CDR3 sequence is CASRLGQPQETQYF. The CDR3 region has the DNA TGTGCCAGCAGACTCGGACAGCCCCAAGAGACCCAGTACTTC. The chain recombines TRBV7-9 with TRBJ2-5; TRBD1 might be the D (6 bases). This CDR3 is built from 14 residues. Trimming pared 6 bases from V and 1 base from J, leaving 12 bases between. Looked up from germline, CDR1 is SEHNR and CDR2 is FQNEAQ (reference sequence).

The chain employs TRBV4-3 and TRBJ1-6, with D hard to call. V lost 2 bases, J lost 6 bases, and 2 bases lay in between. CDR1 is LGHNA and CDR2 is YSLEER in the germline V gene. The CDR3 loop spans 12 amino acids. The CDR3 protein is CASSQLNSPLHF. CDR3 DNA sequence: TGCGCCAGCAGCCAACTTAATTCACCCCTCCACTTT.

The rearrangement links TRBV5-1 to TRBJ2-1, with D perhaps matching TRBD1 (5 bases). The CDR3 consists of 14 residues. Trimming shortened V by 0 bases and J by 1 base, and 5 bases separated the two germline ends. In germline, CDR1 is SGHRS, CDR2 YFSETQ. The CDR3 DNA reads TGCGCCAGCAGCTTGGGACAGTCCTACAATGAGCAGTTCTTC. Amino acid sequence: CASSLGQSYNEQFF.

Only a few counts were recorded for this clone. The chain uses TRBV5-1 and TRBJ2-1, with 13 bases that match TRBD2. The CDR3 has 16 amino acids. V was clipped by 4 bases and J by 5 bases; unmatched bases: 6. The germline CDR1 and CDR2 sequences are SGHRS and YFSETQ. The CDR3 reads CASSTSGGATHNEQFF. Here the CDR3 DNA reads TGCGCCAGCAGCACTAGCGGGGGGGCCACGCACAATGAGCAGTTCTTC.

The CDR3 nucleotides are TGTGCCAGCAGCTTGGGGACTAGCTACAATGAGCAGTTCTTC. Amino acid sequence: CASSLGTSYNEQFF. The V call is TRBV7-9, the J call TRBJ2-1; 8 nucleotides line up with TRBD2. In germline, CDR1 is SEHNR, CDR2 FQNEAQ (reference sequence). This CDR3 region has 14 residues. J was trimmed by 3 bases and V by 3 bases; bases with no gene match: 1.

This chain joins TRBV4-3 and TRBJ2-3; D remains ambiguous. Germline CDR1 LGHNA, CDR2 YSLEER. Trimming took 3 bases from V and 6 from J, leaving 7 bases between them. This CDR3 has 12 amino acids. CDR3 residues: CASSQSQDTQYF. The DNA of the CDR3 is TGCGCCAGCAGCCAGTCGCAGGATACGCAGTATTTT.

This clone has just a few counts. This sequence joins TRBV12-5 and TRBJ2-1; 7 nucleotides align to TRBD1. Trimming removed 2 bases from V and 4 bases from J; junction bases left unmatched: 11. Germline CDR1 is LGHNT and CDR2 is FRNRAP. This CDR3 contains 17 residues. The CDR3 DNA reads TGTGCTAGTGGTTTGCAATCCGGGACAGCCCAATACAATGAGCAGTTCTTC. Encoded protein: CASGLQSGTAQYNEQFF.

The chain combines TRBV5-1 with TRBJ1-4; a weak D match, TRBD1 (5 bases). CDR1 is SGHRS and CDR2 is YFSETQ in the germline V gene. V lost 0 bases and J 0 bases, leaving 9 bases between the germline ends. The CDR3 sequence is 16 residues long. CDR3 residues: CASSLGQYTTNEKLFF. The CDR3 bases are TGCGCCAGCAGCTTGGGACAGTATACAACTAATGAAAAACTGTTTTTT.

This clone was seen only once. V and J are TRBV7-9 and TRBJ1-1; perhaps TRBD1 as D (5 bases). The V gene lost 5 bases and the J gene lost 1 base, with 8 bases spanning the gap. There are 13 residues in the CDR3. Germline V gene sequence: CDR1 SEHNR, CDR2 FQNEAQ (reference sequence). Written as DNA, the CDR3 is TGTGCCAGCAGCCCTAGGGGGAACACTGAAGCTTTCTTT. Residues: CASSPRGNTEAFF.

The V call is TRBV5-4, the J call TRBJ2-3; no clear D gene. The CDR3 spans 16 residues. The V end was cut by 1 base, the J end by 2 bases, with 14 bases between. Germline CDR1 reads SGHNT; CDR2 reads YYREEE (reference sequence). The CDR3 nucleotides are TGTGCCAGCAGCTTGCAGGTGGCCAGACCCACAGATACGCAGTATTTT. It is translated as CASSLQVARPTDTQYF.

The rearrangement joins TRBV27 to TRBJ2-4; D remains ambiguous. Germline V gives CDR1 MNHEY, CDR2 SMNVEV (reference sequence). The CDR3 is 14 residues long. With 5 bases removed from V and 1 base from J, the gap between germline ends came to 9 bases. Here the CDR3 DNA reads TGTGCCAGCAGTCCCGAGGATGCCAAAAACATTCAGTACTTC. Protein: CASSPEDAKNIQYF.